This T cell receptor beta chain was observed in a study of blood T cells in healthy people across ages. Study-level points and caveats: Roughly linear age-related decline in beta diversity appeared, significant by age 40.

Of note for this clonotype: Its cognate antigen is unknown.

Through a sample-barcoded 5' primer and a J-beta primer mix, a second PCR was run for about 6 to 11 cycles. TCRdb re-called the 5' RACE reads through MiXCR, storing one row per CDR3 protein. The data show about 680,000 distinct CDR3 sequences, with roughly 50% seen just once and about a third held by the top ten. V dropped 4 bases and J dropped 7; count of bases not matched to a gene: 7. Germline V CDR1 and CDR2: SGHAT, FQNNGV. The length of the CDR3 is 15 residues. Specimen: blood. This TCR came from a woman aged 60-75 years in good health. The chain is built from TRBV11-2 and TRBJ2-5; TRBD2 agrees at 12 bases. This chain's CDR3 is CASSSRTSGIGTQYF. The CDR3 DNA sequence: TGTGCCAGCAGCTCGAGGACTAGCGGGATCGGGACCCAGTACTTC.